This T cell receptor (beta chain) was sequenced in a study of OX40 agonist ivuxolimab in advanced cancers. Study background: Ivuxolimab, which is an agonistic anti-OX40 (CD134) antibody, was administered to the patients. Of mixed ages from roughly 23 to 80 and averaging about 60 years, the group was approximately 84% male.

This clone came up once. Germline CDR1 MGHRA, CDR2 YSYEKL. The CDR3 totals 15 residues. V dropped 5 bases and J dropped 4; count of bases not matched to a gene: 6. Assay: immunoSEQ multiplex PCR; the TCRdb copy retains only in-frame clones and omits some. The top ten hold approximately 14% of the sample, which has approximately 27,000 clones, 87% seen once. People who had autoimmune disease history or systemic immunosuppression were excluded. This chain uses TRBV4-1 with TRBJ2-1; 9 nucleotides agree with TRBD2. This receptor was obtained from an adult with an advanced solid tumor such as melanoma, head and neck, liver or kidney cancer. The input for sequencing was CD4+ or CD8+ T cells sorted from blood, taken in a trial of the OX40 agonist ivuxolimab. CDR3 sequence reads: CASSYTSGLYNEQFF. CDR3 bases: TGCGCCAGCAGCTATACTAGCGGGCTTTACAATGAGCAGTTCTTC.